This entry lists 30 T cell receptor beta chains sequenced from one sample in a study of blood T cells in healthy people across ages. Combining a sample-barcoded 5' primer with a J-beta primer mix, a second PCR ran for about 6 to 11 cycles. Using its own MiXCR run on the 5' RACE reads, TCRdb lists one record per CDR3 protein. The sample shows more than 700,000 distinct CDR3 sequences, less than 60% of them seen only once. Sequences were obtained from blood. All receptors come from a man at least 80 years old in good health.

CDR3 in amino acids: CASSAGLVAKNIQYF. In DNA, the CDR3 is TGTGCCAGCAGTGCAGGGCTAGTAGCCAAAAACATTCAGTACTTC. The V gene is TRBV25-1, the J gene TRBJ2-4; D may be TRBD1 (5 bases). There are 15 residues in the CDR3. Trimming removed 4 bases from V and 0 bases from J, with 10 bases in between. From germline, CDR1 is MGHDK and CDR2 SYGVNS.

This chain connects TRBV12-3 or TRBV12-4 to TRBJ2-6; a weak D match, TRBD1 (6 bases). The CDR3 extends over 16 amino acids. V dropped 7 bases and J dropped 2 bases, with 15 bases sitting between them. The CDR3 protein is CASTYLRGTGANVLTF. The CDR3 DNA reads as TGTGCCAGCACTTACCTTAGGGGGACTGGGGCCAACGTCCTGACTTTC.

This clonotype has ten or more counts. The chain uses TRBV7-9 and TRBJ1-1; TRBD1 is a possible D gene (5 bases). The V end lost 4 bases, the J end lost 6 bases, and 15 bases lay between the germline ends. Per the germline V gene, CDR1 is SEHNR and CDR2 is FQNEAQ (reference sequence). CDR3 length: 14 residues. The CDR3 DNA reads TGTGCCAGCAGCTCCTCCGGGACCGACGCTGAAGCTTTCTTT. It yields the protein CASSSSGTDAEAFF.

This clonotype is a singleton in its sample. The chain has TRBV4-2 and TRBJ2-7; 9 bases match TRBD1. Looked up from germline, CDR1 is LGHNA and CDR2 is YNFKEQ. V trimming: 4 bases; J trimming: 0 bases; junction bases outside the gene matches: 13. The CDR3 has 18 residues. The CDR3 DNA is TGTGCCAGCAGCCCTCTGACCGGGACAGGGTTGAGCTCCTACGAGCAGTACTTC. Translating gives CASSPLTGTGLSSYEQYF.

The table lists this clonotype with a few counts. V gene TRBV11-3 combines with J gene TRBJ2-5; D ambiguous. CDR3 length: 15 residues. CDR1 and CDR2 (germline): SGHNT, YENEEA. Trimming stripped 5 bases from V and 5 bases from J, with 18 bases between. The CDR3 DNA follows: TGTGCCAGCAGCCCCCACCGTGGAGTGTCGGAGACCCAGTACTTC. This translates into CASSPHRGVSETQYF.

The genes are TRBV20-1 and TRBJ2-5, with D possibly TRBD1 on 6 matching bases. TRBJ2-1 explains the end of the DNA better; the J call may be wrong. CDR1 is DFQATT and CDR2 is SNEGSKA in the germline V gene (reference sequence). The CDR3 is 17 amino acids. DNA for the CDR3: TGCAGTGCTATTAAGTCGGAAGGGGGTTCGTCGCAAGAGACCCAGTTCTTC. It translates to CSAIKSEGGSSQETQFF.

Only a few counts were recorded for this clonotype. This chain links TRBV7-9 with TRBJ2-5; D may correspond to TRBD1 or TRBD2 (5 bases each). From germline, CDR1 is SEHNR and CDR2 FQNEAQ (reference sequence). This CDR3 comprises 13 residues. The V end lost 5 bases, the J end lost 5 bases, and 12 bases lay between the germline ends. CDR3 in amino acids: CASSGTSGETQYF. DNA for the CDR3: TGTGCCAGCAGCGGGACCTCGGGGGAGACCCAGTACTTC. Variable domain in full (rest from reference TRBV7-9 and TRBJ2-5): DTGVSQNPRHKITKRGQNVTFRCDPISEHNRLYWYRQTLGQGPEFLTYFQNEAQLEKSRLLSDRFSAERPKGSFSTLEIQRTEQGDSAMYLCASSGTSGETQYFGPGTRLLVL.

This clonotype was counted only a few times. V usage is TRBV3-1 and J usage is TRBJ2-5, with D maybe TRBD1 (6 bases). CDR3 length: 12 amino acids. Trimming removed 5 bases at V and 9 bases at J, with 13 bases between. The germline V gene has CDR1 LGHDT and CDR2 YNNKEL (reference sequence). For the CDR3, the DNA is TGTGCCAGCAGCTTACCCACAGGGCCCCAGTACTTC. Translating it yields CASSLPTGPQYF.

The CDR3 region is CASSLAGLTGGNTEAFF. Written as DNA, the CDR3 is TGCGCCAGCAGCTTGGCGGGTCTAACTGGGGGAAACACTGAAGCTTTCTTT. V and J are TRBV5-1 and TRBJ1-1, with a possible D match to TRBD1 (5 bases). V shed 0 bases and J shed 2 bases, with 17 bases lying between them. This CDR3 has 17 amino acids. CDR1 and CDR2 from the germline V gene are SGHRS and YFSETQ.

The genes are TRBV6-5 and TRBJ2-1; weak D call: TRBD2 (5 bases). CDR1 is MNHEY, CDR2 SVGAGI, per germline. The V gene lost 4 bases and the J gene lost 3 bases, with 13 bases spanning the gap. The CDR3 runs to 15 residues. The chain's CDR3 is CASSFKAENYNEQFF. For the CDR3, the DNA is TGTGCCAGCAGTTTCAAAGCGGAGAACTACAATGAGCAGTTCTTC.

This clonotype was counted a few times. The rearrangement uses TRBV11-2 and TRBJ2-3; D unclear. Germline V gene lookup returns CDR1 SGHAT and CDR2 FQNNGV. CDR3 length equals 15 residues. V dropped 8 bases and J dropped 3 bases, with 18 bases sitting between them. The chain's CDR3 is CASSLWARDTDTQYF. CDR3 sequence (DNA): TGTGCCAGCTCCTTGTGGGCTCGAGATACAGATACGCAGTATTTT. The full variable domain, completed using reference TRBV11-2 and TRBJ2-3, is EAGVAQSPRYKIIEKRQSVAFWCNPISGHATLYWYQQILGQGPKLLIQFQNNGVVDDSQLPKDRFSAERLKGVDSTLKIQPAKLEDSAVYLCASSLWARDTDTQYFGPGTRLTVL.

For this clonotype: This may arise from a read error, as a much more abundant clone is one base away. This CDR3 reads CASSRTRSHNEQFF. CDR3 coding DNA: TGTGCCAGCAGCAGGACTAGATCACACAATGAGCAGTTCTTC. The rearrangement joins TRBV7-2 to TRBJ2-1, with TRBD2 matching 7 bases. Germline trimming cut 5 bases from V and 5 bases from J; bases unmatched to any gene: 6. Looked up from germline, CDR1 is SGHTA and CDR2 is FQGNSA. This CDR3 region has 14 residues.

The CDR3 loop is CASSVGTVPYEQYF. DNA for the CDR3: TGTGCCAGCAGCGTCGGGACGGTTCCCTACGAGCAGTACTTC. The chain employs TRBV25-1 and TRBJ2-7; either TRBD1 or TRBD2 may supply D (5 bases each). The germline V gene encodes CDR1 MGHDK and CDR2 SYGVNS. Trimming left V 6 bases short and J 2 bases short, with 14 bases between. The CDR3 consists of 14 residues.

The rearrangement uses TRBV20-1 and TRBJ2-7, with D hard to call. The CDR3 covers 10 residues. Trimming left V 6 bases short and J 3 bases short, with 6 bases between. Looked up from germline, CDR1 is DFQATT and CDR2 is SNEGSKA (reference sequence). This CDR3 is CSALIYEQYF. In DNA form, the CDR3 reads TGCAGTGCCCTGATCTACGAGCAGTACTTC.

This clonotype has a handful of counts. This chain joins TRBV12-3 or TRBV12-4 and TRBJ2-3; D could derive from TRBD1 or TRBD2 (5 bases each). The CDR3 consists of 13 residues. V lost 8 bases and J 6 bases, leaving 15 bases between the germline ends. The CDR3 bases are TGTGCCAGCTGGAAGGGGCCGGGGGATACGCAGTATTTT. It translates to CASWKGPGDTQYF.

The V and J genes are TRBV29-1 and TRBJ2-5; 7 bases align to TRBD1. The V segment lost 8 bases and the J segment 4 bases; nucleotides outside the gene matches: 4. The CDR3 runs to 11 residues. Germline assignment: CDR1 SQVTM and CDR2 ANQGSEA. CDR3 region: CSSTGVETQYF. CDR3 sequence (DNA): TGCAGCTCCACAGGGGTAGAGACCCAGTACTTC. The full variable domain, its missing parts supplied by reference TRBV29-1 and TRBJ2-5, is SAVISQKPSRDICQRGTSLTIQCQVDSQVTMMFWYRQQPGQSLTLIATANQGSEATYESGFVIDKFPISRPNLTFSTLTVSNMSPEDSSIYLCSSTGVETQYFGPGTRLLVL.

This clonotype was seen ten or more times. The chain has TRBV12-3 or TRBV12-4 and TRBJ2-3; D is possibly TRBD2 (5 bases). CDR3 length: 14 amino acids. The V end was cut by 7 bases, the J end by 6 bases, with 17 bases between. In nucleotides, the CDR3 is TGTGCCAGCAACCAGCAGATTGGCGGGGATACGCAGTATTTT. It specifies CASNQQIGGDTQYF.

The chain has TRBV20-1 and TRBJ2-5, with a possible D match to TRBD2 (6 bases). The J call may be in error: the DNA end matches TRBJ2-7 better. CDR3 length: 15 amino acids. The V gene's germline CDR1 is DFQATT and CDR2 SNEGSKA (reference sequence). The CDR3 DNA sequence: TGCAGTGCTCAAGGGGTCGGCGGGATAACCTACGAGCAGTACTTC. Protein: CSAQGVGGITYEQYF.

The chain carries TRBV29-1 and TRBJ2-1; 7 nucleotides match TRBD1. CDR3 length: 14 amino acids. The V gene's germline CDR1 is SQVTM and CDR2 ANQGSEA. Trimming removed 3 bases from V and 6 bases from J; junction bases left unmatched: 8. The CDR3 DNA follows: TGCAGCGTTGAGAGAAGGGGGCAGGGCAATGAGCAGTTCTTC. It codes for CSVERRGQGNEQFF.

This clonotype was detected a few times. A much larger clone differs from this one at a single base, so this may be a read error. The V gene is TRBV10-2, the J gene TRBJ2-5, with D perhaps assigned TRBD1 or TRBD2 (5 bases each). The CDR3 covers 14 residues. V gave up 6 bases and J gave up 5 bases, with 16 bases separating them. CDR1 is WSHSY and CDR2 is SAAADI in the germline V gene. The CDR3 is CASRFGRDLETQYF. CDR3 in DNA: TGCGCCAGCAGGTTCGGACGGGACCTTGAGACCCAGTACTTC.

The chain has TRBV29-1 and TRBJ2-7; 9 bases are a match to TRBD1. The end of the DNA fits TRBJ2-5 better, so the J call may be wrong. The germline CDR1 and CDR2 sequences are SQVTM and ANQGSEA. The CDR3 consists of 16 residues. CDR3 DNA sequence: TGCAGCGTTGAAGGCGGGACCGGGACAGGGTACGAGACCCAGTACTTC. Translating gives CSVEGGTGTGYETQYF.

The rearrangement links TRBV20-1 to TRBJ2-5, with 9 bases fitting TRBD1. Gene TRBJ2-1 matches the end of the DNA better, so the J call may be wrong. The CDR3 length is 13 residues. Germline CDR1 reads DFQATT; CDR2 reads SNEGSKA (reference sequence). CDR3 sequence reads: CSATTGGQETQFF. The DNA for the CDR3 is TGCAGTGCTACCACAGGGGGCCAAGAGACCCAGTTCTTC.

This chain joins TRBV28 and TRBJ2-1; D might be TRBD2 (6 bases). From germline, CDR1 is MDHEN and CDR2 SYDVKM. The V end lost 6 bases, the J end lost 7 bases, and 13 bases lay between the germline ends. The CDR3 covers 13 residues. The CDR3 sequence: CASRDGTSNEQFF. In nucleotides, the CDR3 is TGTGCCAGCAGGGACGGGACTTCAAATGAGCAGTTCTTC.

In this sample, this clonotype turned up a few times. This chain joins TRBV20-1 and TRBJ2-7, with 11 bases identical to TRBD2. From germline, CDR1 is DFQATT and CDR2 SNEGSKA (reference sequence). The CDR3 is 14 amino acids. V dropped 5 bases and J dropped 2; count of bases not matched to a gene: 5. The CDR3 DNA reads TGCAGTGCTCGTACTAGCGGGAGAACCTACGAGCAGTACTTC. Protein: CSARTSGRTYEQYF.

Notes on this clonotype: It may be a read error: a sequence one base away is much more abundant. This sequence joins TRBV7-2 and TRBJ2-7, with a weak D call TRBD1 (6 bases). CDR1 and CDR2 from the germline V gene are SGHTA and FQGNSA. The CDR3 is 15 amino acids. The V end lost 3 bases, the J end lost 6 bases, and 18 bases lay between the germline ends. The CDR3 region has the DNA TGTGCCAGCAGCTTCATGGGGACAATCTCTGGCGAGCAGTACTTC. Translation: CASSFMGTISGEQYF.

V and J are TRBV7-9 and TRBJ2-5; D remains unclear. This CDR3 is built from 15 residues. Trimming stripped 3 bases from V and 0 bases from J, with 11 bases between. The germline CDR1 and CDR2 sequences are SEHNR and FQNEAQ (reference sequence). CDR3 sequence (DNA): TGTGCCAGCAGCTTGGTTGGCGTTAACCAAGAGACCCAGTACTTC. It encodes CASSLVGVNQETQYF.

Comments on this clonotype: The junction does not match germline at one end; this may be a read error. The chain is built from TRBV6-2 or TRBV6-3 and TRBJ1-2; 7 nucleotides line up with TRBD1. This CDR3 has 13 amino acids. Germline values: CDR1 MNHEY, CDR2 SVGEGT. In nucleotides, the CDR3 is TGTGTCAGCACTGGACAGGAGCTCTATGGCTACACCTTC. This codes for CVSTGQELYGYTF.

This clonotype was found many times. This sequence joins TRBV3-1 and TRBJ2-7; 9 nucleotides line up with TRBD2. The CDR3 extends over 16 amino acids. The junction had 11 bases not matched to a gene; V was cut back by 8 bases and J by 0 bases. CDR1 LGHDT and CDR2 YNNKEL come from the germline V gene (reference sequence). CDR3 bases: TGTGCCAGCGGGAAGCGGGAGGCGATGAGCTCCTACGAGCAGTACTTC. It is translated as CASGKREAMSSYEQYF.

CDR3 protein: CSALLWGEQFF. CDR3 in DNA: TGCAGTGCTCTACTTTGGGGCGAGCAGTTCTTC. The rearrangement joins TRBV20-1 to TRBJ2-1, with a tentative D call TRBD1 (5 bases). Germline V gene sequence: CDR1 DFQATT, CDR2 SNEGSKA (reference sequence). V lost 5 bases and J 10 bases, leaving 12 bases between the germline ends. CDR3 length: 11 amino acids.

This CDR3 reads CASSQDMVSGANVLTF. DNA for the CDR3: TGTGCCAGCAGCCAAGATATGGTCTCTGGGGCCAACGTCCTGACTTTC. The chain uses TRBV3-1 and TRBJ2-6; no reliable D call. Germline V CDR1 and CDR2: LGHDT, YNNKEL (reference sequence). This CDR3 has 16 residues. V dropped 0 bases and J dropped 0 bases, with 6 bases sitting between them.